The 20 T cell receptor beta chains below all came from one sample that was sequenced in a study of glioma-infiltrating T cells after dendritic cell vaccination. The table came from immunoSEQ multiplex PCR; TCRdb's copy has only in-frame clones and leaves some out. This table holds fewer than 75,000 clones, around 81% found once. The source material was blood, sampled before dendritic cell vaccination. Receptors were obtained from a human donor with glioblastoma.

The chain couples TRBV30 to TRBJ1-2, with TRBD1 matching over 7 bases. The V gene's germline CDR1 is GTSNPN and CDR2 SVGIG (reference sequence). The ends lost 2 bases at V and 10 bases at J; junction bases unmatched: 7. This CDR3 contains 12 residues. CDR3 DNA: TGTGCCTGGAGTCTCCGACAGGGATACTACACCTTC. Its protein product is CAWSLRQGYYTF.

Only one count was recorded for this clone. This rearrangement joins TRBV6-5 to TRBJ1-3; no firm D call. Trimming left V 5 bases short and J 1 base short, with 12 bases between. This CDR3 is 15 amino acids long. Germline lookup yields CDR1 MNHEY and CDR2 SVGAGI. Written as DNA, the CDR3 is TGTGCCAGCAGTACCACCCCAACTTCTGGAAACACCATATATTTT. Protein product: CASSTTPTSGNTIYF.

The genes are TRBV4-3 and TRBJ2-2; 7 positions agree with TRBD2. Germline CDR1 reads LGHNA; CDR2 reads YSLEER. V gave up 1 base and J gave up 3 bases; unmatched junction bases: 5. There are 16 residues in the CDR3. The CDR3 region is CASSQVGGIDTGELFF. CDR3 sequence (DNA): TGCGCCAGCAGCCAAGTGGGGGGGATTGACACCGGGGAGCTGTTTTTT.

The gene calls are TRBV5-4 and TRBJ1-3; D is perhaps TRBD1 (5 bases). Germline V lookup: CDR1 SGHNT, CDR2 YYREEE (reference sequence). This CDR3 comprises 14 residues. Trimming cost V 2 bases and J 2 bases, with 8 bases left between them. This chain's CDR3 is CASSFQGAGNTIYF. DNA of the CDR3: TGTGCCAGCAGCTTCCAGGGCGCTGGAAACACCATATATTTT.

The sample holds one count of this clone. This rearrangement joins TRBV5-4 to TRBJ2-1; TRBD1 might be the D (6 bases). CDR1 and CDR2 (germline): SGHNT, YYREEE (reference sequence). V was shortened by 4 bases and J by 0 bases, with 11 bases between the two germline ends. CDR3 length: 15 residues. Written as DNA, the CDR3 is TGTGCCAGCAGCATAACAGGGAACTCCTACAATGAGCAGTTCTTC. The encoded protein is CASSITGNSYNEQFF.

This clone has a handful of counts. V is TRBV10-3 and J is TRBJ1-1; D is possibly TRBD1 (5 bases). Germline V gene sequence: CDR1 ENHRY, CDR2 SYGVKD. Trimming removed 5 bases from V and 7 bases from J, with 14 bases in between. The CDR3 loop spans 13 amino acids. The CDR3, as DNA: TGTGCCATCAGTATGGAGGGGATAGTTGAAGCTTTCTTT. It codes for CAISMEGIVEAFF.

V gene TRBV9 combines with J gene TRBJ1-2; the D gene is possibly TRBD1 (5 bases). The CDR3 totals 14 residues. Trimming cost V 4 bases and J 1 base, with 11 bases left between them. Germline V lookup: CDR1 SGDLS, CDR2 YYNGEE. The CDR3, as DNA: TGTGCCAGCAGCTTCGGGGGACTTAACTATGGCTACACCTTC. Translating it yields CASSFGGLNYGYTF.

This clone was counted between two and nine times. This chain joins TRBV4-3 and TRBJ1-2; D not certain. V shed 9 bases and J shed 0 bases, with 17 bases lying between them. Germline V lookup: CDR1 LGHNA, CDR2 YSLEER. This CDR3 is 15 amino acids long. CDR3 in amino acids: CASNLGLGTNYGYTF. In DNA, the CDR3 is TGCGCCAGTAATCTAGGATTAGGCACTAACTATGGCTACACCTTC.

This clone was picked up a small number of times. CDR3 DNA sequence: TGCGCCAGCAGCTTTTACGGGGAAAACCGTAACACTGAAGCTTTCTTT. Protein sequence: CASSFYGENRNTEAFF. The J gene is TRBJ1-1, the V gene TRBV5-1; D remains ambiguous. Per the germline V gene, CDR1 is SGHRS and CDR2 is YFSETQ. The CDR3 runs 16 residues. Trimming cost V 2 bases and J 2 bases, with 16 bases left between them.

This rearrangement joins TRBV9 to TRBJ2-2, with D possibly TRBD1 on 5 matching bases. The CDR3 sequence is 14 residues long. In germline, CDR1 is SGDLS, CDR2 YYNGEE. V lost 2 bases and J lost 4, with 9 bases in between. Written as DNA, the CDR3 is TGTGCCAGCAGCGTCGACAGTAGCACCGGGGAGCTGTTTTTT. This gives the protein CASSVDSSTGELFF.

V and J are TRBV19 and TRBJ1-1; 9 positions match TRBD1. The CDR3 loop spans 14 amino acids. CDR1 is LNHDA, CDR2 SQIVND, per germline (reference sequence). V was pared by 8 bases and J by 3 bases, with 7 bases of the junction left unmatched. The DNA of the CDR3 is TGTGCCAGTTCAGGTACAGGGGGCCACACTGAAGCTTTCTTT. It specifies CASSGTGGHTEAFF.

The chain has TRBV18 and TRBJ2-3, with D perhaps matching TRBD2 (6 bases). The CDR3 totals 15 residues. Germline lookup yields CDR1 KGHSH and CDR2 LQKENI. V gave up 1 base and J gave up 0 bases, with 8 bases separating them. CDR3 DNA: TGTGCCAGCTCACCACGAGCGGGTAGCACAGATACGCAGTATTTT. It yields the protein CASSPRAGSTDTQYF.

This clone was detected a few times. The J gene is TRBJ2-1, the V gene TRBV6-5; D perhaps matches TRBD2 (5 bases). The CDR3 contains 14 residues. CDR1 is MNHEY, CDR2 SVGAGI, per germline. V dropped 5 bases and J dropped 5 bases, with 13 bases sitting between them. The CDR3 bases are TGTGCCAGCAGTACCCCACTAGGGAACAATGAGCAGTTCTTC. Translated: CASSTPLGNNEQFF.

The chain links TRBV7-8 to TRBJ2-7; possible D gene TRBD2, 5 bases. Trimming shortened V by 4 bases and J by 7 bases, and 23 bases separated the two germline ends. The CDR3 runs 16 residues. Germline V gene lookup returns CDR1 SGHVS and CDR2 FQNEAQ. CDR3: CASSSTPMEAAWEQYF. DNA of the CDR3: TGTGCCAGCAGCTCTACTCCTATGGAGGCAGCATGGGAGCAGTACTTC.

The chain links TRBV29-1 to TRBJ1-1; 10 bases fit TRBD1. From germline, CDR1 is SQVTM and CDR2 ANQGSEA. The CDR3 is 13 residues long. This chain's CDR3 is CIGRQGAATEAFF. For the CDR3, the DNA is TGCATCGGTCGACAGGGGGCGGCCACTGAAGCTTTCTTT.

In its sample, this clone was seen once. This sequence joins TRBV30 and TRBJ1-2; 12 bases fit TRBD1. Trimming cost V 4 bases and J 8 bases; bases outside gene matches: 11. From germline, CDR1 is GTSNPN and CDR2 SVGIG (reference sequence). The CDR3 extends over 15 amino acids. The CDR3 region has the DNA TGTGCCTGGAATGTAGGGACAGGGGGCAAGGGAGGCTACACCTTC. The encoded protein is CAWNVGTGGKGGYTF.

This clone was seen a few times. The J gene is TRBJ1-1, the V gene TRBV4-2; D is possibly TRBD1 (6 bases). V lost 4 bases and J lost 2, with 11 bases in between. The germline V gene has CDR1 LGHNA and CDR2 YNFKEQ. The CDR3 length is 14 residues. CDR3 nucleotide sequence: TGTGCCAGCAGCCTATCGACAGGAAACACTGAAGCTTTCTTT. Translated, it gives CASSLSTGNTEAFF.

The chain recombines TRBV2 with TRBJ1-3; no definite D call. Germline CDR1 is SNHLY and CDR2 is FYNNEI. The CDR3 is 12 amino acids. V lost 7 bases and J lost 1, with 5 bases in between. CDR3: CASTQSGNTIYF. DNA of the CDR3: TGTGCCAGCACGCAGTCTGGAAACACCATATATTTT.

The chain carries TRBV4-1 and TRBJ1-5; D is uncertain. Germline assignment: CDR1 MGHRA and CDR2 YSYEKL. V was cut by 1 base and J by 4 bases, with 17 bases left in between. The CDR3 spans 17 residues. CDR3 in DNA: TGCGCCAGCAGCCAAGTGTACGGACCGGAGGATAATCAGCCCCAGCATTTT. Protein product: CASSQVYGPEDNQPQHF.

The gene calls are TRBV7-5 and TRBJ1-2; the table calls TRBD1, which could not be checked here. TRBV7-5 is described as a pseudogene. This CDR3 comprises 16 residues. CDR3 protein: CARSFPDRTARYGYTF. The CDR3 DNA reads as TGTGCCAGAAGCTTCCCGGACAGAACCGCTAGATATGGCTACACCTTC.